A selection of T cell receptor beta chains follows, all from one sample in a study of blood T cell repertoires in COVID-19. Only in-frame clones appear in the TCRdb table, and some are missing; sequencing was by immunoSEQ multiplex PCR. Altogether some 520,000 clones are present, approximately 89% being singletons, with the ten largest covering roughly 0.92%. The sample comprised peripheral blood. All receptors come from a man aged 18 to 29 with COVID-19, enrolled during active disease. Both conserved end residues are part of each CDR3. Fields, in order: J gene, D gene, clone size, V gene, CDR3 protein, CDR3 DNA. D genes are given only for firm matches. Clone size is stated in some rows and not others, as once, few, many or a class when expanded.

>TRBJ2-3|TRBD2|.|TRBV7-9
CASSYPPDSGSTDTQYF
TGTGCCAGCAGCTACCCCCCGGATAGCGGGAGCACAGATACGCAGTATTTT
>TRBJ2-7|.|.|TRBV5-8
CASSLGLFYEQYF
TGTGCCAGCAGCTTAGGACTATTTTACGAGCAGTACTTC
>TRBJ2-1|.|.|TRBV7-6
CASSLARGRTGEQFF
TGTGCCAGCAGCTTAGCCAGGGGCCGTACCGGTGAGCAGTTCTTC
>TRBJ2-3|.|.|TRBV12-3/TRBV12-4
CASSSGLAKTQYF
TGTGCCAGCAGTTCCGGACTCGCAAAGACGCAGTATTTT
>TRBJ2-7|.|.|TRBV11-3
CASSFRAYEQYF
TGTGCCAGCAGCTTCAGGGCTTACGAGCAGTACTTC
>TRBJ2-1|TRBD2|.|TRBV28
CASKSSGRSYNEQFF
TGTGCCAGCAAGAGCAGCGGGAGGTCTTACAATGAGCAGTTCTTC
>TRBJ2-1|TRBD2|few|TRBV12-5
CASGLTGGSNEQFF
TGTGCTAGTGGTTTGACCGGGGGGAGCAATGAGCAGTTCTTC
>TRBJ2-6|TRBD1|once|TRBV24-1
CATSGPPGQGSGANVLTF
TGTGCCACCAGTGGTCCACCGGGACAGGGTTCAGGGGCCAACGTCCTGACTTTC
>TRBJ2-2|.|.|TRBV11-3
CASREQANTGELFF
TGTGCCAGCAGGGAACAGGCGAACACCGGGGAGCTGTTTTTT
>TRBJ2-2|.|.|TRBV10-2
CASREQGNTGELFF
TGCGCCAGCAGGGAACAGGGGAACACCGGGGAGCTGTTTTTT
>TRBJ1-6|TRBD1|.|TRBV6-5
CASTRTGGNSPLHF
TGTGCCAGCACCCGGACAGGGGGAAATTCACCCCTCCACTTT
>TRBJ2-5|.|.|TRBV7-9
CASSSQGRAEETQYF
TGTGCCAGCAGCTCCCAGGGCAGGGCGGAGGAGACCCAGTACTTC
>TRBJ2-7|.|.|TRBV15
CATSREPHGEQYF
TGTGCCACCAGCAGAGAGCCCCACGGCGAGCAGTACTTC
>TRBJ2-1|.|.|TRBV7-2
CASSSASSYNEQFF
TGTGCCAGCAGCTCGGCTAGCTCCTACAATGAGCAGTTCTTC
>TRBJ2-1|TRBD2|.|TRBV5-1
CASRSSGTTYNEQFF
TGCGCCAGCAGGTCATCCGGGACTACTTACAATGAGCAGTTCTTC